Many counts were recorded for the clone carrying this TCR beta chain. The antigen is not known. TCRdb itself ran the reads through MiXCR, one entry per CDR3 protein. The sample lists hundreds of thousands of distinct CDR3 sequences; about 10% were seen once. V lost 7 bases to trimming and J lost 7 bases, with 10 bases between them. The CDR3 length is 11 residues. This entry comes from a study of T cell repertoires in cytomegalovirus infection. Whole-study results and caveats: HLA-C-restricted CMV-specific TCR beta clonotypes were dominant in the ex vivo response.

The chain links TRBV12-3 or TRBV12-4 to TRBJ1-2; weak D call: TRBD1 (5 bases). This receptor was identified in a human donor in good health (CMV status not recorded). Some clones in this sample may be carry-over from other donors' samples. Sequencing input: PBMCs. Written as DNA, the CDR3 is TGTGCCAGCACCCAGGGTTTTGGCTACACCTTC. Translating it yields CASTQGFGYTF.